This T cell receptor beta chain was sequenced for a study of T cell responses to AZD1222 COVID-19 vaccine. On this clone: The antigen is unknown.

The germline CDR1 and CDR2 sequences are MNHEY and SVGAGI. The V end was cut by 7 bases, the J end by 7 bases, with 22 bases between. The CDR3 sequence is 15 residues long. Whole-study results and caveats: At baseline, seropositivity was found in only six or seven AZD1222 recipients.

The method was immunoSEQ multiplex PCR; TCRdb's version includes in-frame clones alone and lacks a portion of them. The sample carries 150,000 to 160,000 clones, 88% recorded once. The sample here was peripheral blood, taken on day 0 of AZD1222 vaccination. This sequence joins TRBV6-5 and TRBJ1-2; perhaps TRBD1 as D (5 bases). The TCR was taken from an adult in good health. The CDR3 DNA sequence: TGTGCCAGCAAAAATCCGGGACCGCGCCGGGGTGGCTACACCTTC. This codes for CASKNPGPRRGGYTF.